This T cell receptor beta chain was sequenced for a study of blood T cell repertoires in COVID-19. Across the whole study: Both acute and convalescent COVID-19 samples were obtained from the United States, Italy and Spain.

Original handling: Amplification of reference gene primers was used by the study to estimate nucleated cell counts. The table came from immunoSEQ multiplex PCR; TCRdb's copy has only in-frame clones and leaves some out. D and trimming come from the DNA, and the V and J calls and clone size come from that table. Here the sample spans roughly 97,000 clones, 90% being singletons. The sample consisted of peripheral blood. The TCR sequence derives from a man aged 55 to 69 with acute or convalescent COVID-19.

The CDR3 DNA reads as TGTGCCAGTAGTACGACAGGGGGCGCCTATGGCTACACCTTC. This translates into CASSTTGGAYGYTF. The chain couples TRBV19 to TRBJ1-2; 10 bases are a match to TRBD1. Trimming removed 4 bases from V and 4 bases from J; junction bases left unmatched: 3. The CDR3 sequence is 14 residues long. CDR1 LNHDA and CDR2 SQIVND come from the germline V gene (reference sequence).